This T cell receptor (beta chain) was identified during a study of beta chain features in type 1 diabetes. Whole-study context: Cell yields, age and gender were similar between patients and healthy donors.

cDNA synthesis used the whole RNA isolate, giving expressed TCRB sequences. Only in-frame clones appear in the TCRdb table, and some are missing; sequencing was by immunoSEQ multiplex PCR. The repertoire holds around 70,000 clones, with approximately 47% as singletons. The CDR3 spans 14 residues. The germline CDR1 and CDR2 sequences are LNHDA and SQIVND (reference sequence). Study results and caveats: At VDJ recombination sites, type 1 diabetes patients had fewer insertions and more deleted nucleotides. Type 1 diabetes patients had moderately but significantly shorter TCRB CDR3s in all four CD4+ subsets.

Cells sorted by CD45RO/CCR7/CD25/CD127/CD95/CD27 comprised CD4+ naive, central memory, regulatory and stem cell-like memory cells. Post-sort purity exceeded 95% for all sorted populations. With respect to this clone: Its matching antigen is unknown. One end of the junction is discordant with germline, which a read error may explain.

The chain uses TRBV19 and TRBJ1-4; perhaps TRBD1 as D (5 bases). Sequenced: central memory CD4+ T cells from blood. This clonotype was obtained from a man younger than 40 with type 1 diabetes. The CDR3 DNA follows: TGTGCCAGCAGTATCGGCAGGGTTTCCGAAAAACTGTTTTTT. It encodes CASSIGRVSEKLFF.